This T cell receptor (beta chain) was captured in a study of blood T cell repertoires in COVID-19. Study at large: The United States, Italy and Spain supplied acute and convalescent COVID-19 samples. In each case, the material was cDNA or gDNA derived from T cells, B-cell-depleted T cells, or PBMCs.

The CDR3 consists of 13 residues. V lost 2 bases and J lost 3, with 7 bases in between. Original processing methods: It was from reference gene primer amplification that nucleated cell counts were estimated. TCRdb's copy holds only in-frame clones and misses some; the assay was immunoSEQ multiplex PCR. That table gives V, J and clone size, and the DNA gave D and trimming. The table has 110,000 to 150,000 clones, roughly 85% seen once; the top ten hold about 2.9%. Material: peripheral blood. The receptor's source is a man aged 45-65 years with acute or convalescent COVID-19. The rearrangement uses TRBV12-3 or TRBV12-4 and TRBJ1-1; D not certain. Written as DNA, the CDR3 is TGTGCCAGCAGTTTAAAGCGCTACACTGAAGCTTTCTTT. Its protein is CASSLKRYTEAFF.